This T cell receptor (beta chain) was identified in a study of blood T cell repertoires in COVID-19. Overall study context: Sample material is recorded as cDNA or gDNA derived from T cells, B-cell-depleted T cells, or PBMCs.

Here immunoSEQ multiplex PCR was the method, and the copy in TCRdb shows in-frame clones only, minus some. The sample shows about 100,000 clones, about 90% of them seen only once. This sequence originates from a man in his fifties or sixties with acute or convalescent COVID-19. Specimen: peripheral blood.

Here the CDR3 DNA reads TGTGCCAGCAAGTTTGGAAGTGGGGGAGGGCCCCACGAGCAGTACTTC. It specifies CASKFGSGGGPHEQYF. The chain carries TRBV5-6 and TRBJ2-7, with TRBD2 matching over 7 bases. Germline V gene data show CDR1 as SGHDT and CDR2 as YYEEEE. The CDR3 has 16 residues. The V and J ends lost 6 bases and 5 bases, in that order; junction bases with no gene match: 17.